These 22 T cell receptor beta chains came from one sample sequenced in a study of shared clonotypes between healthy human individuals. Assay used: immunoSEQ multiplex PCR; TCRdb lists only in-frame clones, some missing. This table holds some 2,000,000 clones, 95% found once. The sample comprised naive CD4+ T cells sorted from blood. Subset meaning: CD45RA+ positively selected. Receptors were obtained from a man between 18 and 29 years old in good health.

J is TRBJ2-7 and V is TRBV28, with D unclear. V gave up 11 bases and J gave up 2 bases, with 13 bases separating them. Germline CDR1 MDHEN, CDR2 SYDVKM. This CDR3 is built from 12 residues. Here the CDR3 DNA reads TGTGCCGCCCGGGCCTACCCCTACGAGCAGTACTTC. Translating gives CAARAYPYEQYF.

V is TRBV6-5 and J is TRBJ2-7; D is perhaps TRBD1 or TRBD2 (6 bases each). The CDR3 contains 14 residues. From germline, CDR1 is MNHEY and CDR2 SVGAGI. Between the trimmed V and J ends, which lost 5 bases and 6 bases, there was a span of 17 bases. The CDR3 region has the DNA TGTGCCAGCAGTCGCGCGGGGACAACGGGCGAGCAGTACTTC. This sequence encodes CASSRAGTTGEQYF.

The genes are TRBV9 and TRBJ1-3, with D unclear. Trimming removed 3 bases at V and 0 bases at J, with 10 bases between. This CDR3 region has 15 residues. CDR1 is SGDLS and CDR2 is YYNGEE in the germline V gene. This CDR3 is CASSAGDSSGNTIYF. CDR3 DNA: TGTGCCAGCAGCGCAGGAGATAGCTCTGGAAACACCATATATTTT.

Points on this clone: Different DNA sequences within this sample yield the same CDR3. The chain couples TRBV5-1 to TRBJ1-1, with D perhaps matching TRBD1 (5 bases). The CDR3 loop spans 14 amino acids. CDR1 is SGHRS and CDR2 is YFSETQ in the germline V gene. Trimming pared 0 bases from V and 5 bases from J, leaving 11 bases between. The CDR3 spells CASSLVSGQTEAFF. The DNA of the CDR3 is TGCGCCAGCAGCTTGGTTTCAGGGCAAACTGAAGCTTTCTTT.

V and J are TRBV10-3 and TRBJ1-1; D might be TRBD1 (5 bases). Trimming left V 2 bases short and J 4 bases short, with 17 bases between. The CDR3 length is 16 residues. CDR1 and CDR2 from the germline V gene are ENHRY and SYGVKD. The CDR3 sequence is CAISEGGSGRGTEAFF. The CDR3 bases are TGTGCCATCAGTGAGGGCGGAAGCGGTAGGGGCACTGAAGCTTTCTTT.

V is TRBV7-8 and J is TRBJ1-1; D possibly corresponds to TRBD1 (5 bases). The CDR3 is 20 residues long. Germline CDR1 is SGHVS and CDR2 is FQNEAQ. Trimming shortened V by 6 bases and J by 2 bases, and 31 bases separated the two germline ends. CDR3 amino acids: CASRQTISPNQGKGNTEAFF. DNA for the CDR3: TGTGCCAGCAGACAAACAATCTCTCCGAACCAGGGAAAAGGAAACACTGAAGCTTTCTTT.

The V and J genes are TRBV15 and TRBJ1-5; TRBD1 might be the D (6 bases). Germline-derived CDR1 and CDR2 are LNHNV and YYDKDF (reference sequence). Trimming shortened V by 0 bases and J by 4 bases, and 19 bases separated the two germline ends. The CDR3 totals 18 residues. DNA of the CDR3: TGTGCCACCAGCAGAGATAAGGGAACGGGGGGCCTTAATCAGCCCCAGCATTTT. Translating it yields CATSRDKGTGGLNQPQHF.

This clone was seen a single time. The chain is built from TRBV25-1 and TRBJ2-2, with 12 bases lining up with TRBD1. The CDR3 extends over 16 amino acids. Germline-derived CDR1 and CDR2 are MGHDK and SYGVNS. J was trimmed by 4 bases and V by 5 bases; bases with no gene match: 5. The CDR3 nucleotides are TGTGCCAGCAGTACCGGGACAGGGGGCTTCACCGGGGAGCTGTTTTTT. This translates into CASSTGTGGFTGELFF.

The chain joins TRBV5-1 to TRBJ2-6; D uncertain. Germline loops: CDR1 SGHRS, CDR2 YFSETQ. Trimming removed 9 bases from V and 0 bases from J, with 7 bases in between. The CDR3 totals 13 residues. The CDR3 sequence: CATADSGANVLTF. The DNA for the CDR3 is TGCGCCACTGCTGACTCTGGGGCCAACGTCCTGACTTTC.

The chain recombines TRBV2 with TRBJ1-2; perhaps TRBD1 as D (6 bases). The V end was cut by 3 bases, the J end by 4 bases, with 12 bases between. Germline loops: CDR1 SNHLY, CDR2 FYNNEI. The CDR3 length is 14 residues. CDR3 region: CASSEGRGAYGYTF. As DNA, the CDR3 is TGTGCCAGCAGTGAGGGCAGGGGAGCCTATGGCTACACCTTC.

The CDR3: CASSLMKGGKNQPQHF. The CDR3 coding sequence is TGTGCCAGCAGCTTGATGAAAGGGGGGAAGAATCAGCCCCAGCATTTT. V and J are TRBV5-8 and TRBJ1-5, with D perhaps matching TRBD1 (6 bases). Germline CDR1 is SGHTS and CDR2 is YDEGEE. The length of the CDR3 is 16 residues. V was shortened by 1 base and J by 4 bases, with 15 bases between the two germline ends.

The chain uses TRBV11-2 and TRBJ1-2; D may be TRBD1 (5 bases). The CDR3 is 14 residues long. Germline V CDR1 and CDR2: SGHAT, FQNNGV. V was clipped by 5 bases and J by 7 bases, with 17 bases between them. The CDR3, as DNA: TGTGCCAGCAGCCAGGTATTTGGGGCTACTGGCTACACCTTC. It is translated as CASSQVFGATGYTF.

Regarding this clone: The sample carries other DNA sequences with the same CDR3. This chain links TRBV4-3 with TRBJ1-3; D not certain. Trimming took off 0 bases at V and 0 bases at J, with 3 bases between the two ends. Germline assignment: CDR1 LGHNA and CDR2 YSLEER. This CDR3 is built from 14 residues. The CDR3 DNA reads TGCGCCAGCAGCCAAGAATACTCTGGAAACACCATATATTTT. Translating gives CASSQEYSGNTIYF.

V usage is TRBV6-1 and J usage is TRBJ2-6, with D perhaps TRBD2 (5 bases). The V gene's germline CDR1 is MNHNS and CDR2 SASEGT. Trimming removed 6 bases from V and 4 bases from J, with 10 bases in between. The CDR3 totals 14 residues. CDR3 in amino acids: CASRLRAGANVLTF. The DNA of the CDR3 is TGTGCCAGCAGGCTGAGGGCAGGGGCCAACGTCCTGACTTTC.

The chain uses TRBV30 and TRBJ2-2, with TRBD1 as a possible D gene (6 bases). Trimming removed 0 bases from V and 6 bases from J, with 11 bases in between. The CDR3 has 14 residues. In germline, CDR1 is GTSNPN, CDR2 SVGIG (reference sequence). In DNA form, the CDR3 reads TGTGCCTGGAGTGTCGGCAGGGGTGCCGGGGAGCTGTTTTTT. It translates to CAWSVGRGAGELFF.

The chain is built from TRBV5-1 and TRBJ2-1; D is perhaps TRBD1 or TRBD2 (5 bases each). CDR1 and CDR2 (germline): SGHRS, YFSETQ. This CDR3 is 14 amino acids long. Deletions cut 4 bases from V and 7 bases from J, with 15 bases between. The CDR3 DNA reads TGCGCCAGCAGCCCGGGACCTTTGGGTAATGAGCAGTTCTTC. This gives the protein CASSPGPLGNEQFF. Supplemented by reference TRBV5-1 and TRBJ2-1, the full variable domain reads KAGVTQTPRYLIKTRGQQVTLSCSPISGHRSVSWYQQTPGQGLQFLFEYFSETQRNKGNFPGRFSGRQFSNSRSEMNVSTLELGDSALYLCASSPGPLGNEQFFGPGTRLTVL.

The CDR3 loop reads CASSLHRGGYEQYF. The CDR3 DNA reads TGTGCCAGCAGCCTTCACCGAGGAGGCTACGAGCAGTACTTC. The rearrangement uses TRBV7-2 and TRBJ2-7, with D possibly TRBD2 on 5 matching bases. Germline CDR1 SGHTA, CDR2 FQGNSA. Between the trimmed V and J ends, which lost 5 bases and 3 bases, there was a span of 14 bases. The CDR3 is 14 amino acids.

The DNA of the CDR3 is TGTGCCAGCAGCCAAAAAGCAGCGGGGGGCCAAGAGACCCAGTACTTC. It encodes CASSQKAAGGQETQYF. The gene calls are TRBV4-2 and TRBJ2-5, with TRBD2 matching 9 bases. This CDR3 is built from 16 residues. Germline CDR1 and CDR2: LGHNA and YNFKEQ. The junction had 5 bases not matched to a gene; V was cut back by 2 bases and J by 1 base.

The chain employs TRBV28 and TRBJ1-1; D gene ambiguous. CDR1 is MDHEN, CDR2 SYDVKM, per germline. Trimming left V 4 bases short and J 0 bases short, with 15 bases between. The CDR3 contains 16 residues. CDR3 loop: CASSSLKVSMNTEAFF. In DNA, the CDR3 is TGTGCCAGCAGTTCGTTAAAGGTCAGCATGAACACTGAAGCTTTCTTT.

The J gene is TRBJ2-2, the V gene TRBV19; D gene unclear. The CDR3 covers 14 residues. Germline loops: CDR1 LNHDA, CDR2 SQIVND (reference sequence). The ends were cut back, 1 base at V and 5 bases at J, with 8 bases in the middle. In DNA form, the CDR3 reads TGTGCCAGTAGTATAGGTGGCCCTACCGGGGAGCTGTTTTTT. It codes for CASSIGGPTGELFF.

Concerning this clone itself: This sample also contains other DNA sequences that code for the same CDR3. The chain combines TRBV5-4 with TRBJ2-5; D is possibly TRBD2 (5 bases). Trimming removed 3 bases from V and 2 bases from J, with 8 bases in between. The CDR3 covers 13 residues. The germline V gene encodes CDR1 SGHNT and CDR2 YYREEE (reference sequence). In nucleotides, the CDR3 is TGTGCCAGCAGCTCGCCGGGACAAGAGACCCAGTACTTC. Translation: CASSSPGQETQYF.

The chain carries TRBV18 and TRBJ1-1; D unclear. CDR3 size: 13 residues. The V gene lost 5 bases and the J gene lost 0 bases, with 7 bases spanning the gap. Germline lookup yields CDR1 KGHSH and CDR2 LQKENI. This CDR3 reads CASSRLVNTEAFF. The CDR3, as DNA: TGTGCCAGCTCAAGACTCGTGAACACTGAAGCTTTCTTT.